The present T cell receptor (beta chain) was sequenced within a study of Graves' ophthalmopathy and Graves' hyperthyroidism. Overall study results and limits: Among thyroid clonotypes expanded above 0.001 frequency, most also appeared in blood. Its predictions of ophthalmopathy progression gave the model roughly 71% sensitivity and 72.22% specificity.

Other autoimmune diseases, uncontrolled infections, pregnancy or lactation excluded patients from enrollment. Scientists amplified the TCR beta CDR3 regions from RNA transcripts. The authors performed first-round RT-PCR with HTBI primers and then a second-round multiplex PCR. TCRdb called the multiplex PCR reads again in MiXCR, with one record for every CDR3 protein. The sample consists of approximately 540,000 distinct CDR3 sequences, 35% to 40% of them appearing once. This clonotype was recorded at least ten times. The target antigen is unknown. This CDR3 has 13 amino acids. Per germline, CDR1 WSHSY and CDR2 SAAADI. The V end was cut by 8 bases, the J end by 7 bases, with 14 bases between.

The V and J genes are TRBV10-2 and TRBJ2-2; D perhaps matches TRBD2 (6 bases). This clonotype originated in an adult man with Graves' hyperthyroidism. What was sequenced was peripheral blood or thyroid tissue (not recorded which). The CDR3 nucleotides read TGCGCCAGCTCCTTGACTAGATACGGGGAGCTGTTTTTT. This sequence encodes CASSLTRYGELFF.